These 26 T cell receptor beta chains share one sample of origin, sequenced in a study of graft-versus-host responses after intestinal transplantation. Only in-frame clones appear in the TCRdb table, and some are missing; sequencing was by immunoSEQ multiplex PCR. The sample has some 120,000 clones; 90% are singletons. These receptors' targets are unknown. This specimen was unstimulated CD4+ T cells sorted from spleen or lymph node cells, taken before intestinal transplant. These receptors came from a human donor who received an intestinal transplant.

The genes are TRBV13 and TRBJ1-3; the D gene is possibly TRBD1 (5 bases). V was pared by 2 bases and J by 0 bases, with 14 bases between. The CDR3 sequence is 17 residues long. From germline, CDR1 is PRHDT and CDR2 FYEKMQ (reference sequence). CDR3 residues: CASSLRARGLSGNTIYF. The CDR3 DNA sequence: TGTGCCAGCAGCTTACGGGCAAGGGGCCTCTCTGGAAACACCATATATTTT. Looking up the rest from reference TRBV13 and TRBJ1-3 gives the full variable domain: AAGVIQSPRHLIKEKRETATLKCYPIPRHDTVYWYQQGPGQDPQFLISFYEKMQSDKGSIPDRFSAQQFSDYHSELNMSSLELGDSALYFCASSLRARGLSGNTIYFGEGSWLTVV.

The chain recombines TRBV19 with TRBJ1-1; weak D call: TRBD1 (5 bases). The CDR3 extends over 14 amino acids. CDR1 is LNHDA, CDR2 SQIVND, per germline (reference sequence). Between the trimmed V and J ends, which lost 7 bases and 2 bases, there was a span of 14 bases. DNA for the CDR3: TGTGCCAGTAATCAGGGACTCTTAAACACTGAAGCTTTCTTT. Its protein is CASNQGLLNTEAFF.

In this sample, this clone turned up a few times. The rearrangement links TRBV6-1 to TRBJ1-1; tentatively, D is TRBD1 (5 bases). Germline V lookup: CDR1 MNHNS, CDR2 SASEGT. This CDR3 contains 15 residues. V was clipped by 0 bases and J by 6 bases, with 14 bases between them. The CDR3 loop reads CASSEARIPGAEAFF. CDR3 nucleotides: TGTGCCAGCAGTGAAGCTAGAATACCGGGGGCTGAAGCTTTCTTT.

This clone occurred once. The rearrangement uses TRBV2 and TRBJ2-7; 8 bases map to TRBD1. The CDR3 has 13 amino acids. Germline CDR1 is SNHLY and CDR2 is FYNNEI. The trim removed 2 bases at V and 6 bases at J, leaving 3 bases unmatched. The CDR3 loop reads CASSETGGGEQYF. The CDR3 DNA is TGTGCCAGCAGTGAAACAGGGGGTGGCGAGCAGTACTTC.

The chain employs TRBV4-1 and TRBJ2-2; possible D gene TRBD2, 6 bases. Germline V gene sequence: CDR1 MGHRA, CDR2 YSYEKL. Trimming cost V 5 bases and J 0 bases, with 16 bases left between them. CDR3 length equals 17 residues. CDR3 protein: CASSKGSGDANTGELFF. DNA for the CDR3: TGCGCCAGCAGCAAAGGTTCGGGAGACGCGAACACCGGGGAGCTGTTTTTT.

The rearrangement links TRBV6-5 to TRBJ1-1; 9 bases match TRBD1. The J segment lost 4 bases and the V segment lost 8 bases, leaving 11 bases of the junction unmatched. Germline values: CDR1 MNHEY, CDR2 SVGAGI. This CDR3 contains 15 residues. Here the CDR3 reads CASSYRGRVVTEAFF. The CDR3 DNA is TGTGCCAGCTCATACAGGGGGCGAGTGGTCACTGAAGCTTTCTTT.

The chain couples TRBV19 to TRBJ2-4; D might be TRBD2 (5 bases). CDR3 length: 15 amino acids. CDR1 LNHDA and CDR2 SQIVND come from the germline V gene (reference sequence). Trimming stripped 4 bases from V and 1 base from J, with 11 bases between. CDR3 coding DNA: TGTGCCAGTAGTAAAGGCGGGCGCGCCAAAAACATTCAGTACTTC. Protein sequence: CASSKGGRAKNIQYF.

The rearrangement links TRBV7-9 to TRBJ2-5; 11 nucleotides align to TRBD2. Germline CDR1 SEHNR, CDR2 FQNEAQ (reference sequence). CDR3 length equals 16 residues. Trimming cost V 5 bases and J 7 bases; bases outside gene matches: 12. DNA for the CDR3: TGTGCCAGCAGCAACGGACTAGCGGGTGCTGTAGGGACCCAGTACTTC. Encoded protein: CASSNGLAGAVGTQYF.

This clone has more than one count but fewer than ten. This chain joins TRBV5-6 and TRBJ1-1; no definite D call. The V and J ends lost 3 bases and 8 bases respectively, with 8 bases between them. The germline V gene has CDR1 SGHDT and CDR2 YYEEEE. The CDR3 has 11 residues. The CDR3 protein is CASSSYSEAFF. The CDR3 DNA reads TGTGCCAGCAGCTCTTACAGCGAAGCTTTCTTT.

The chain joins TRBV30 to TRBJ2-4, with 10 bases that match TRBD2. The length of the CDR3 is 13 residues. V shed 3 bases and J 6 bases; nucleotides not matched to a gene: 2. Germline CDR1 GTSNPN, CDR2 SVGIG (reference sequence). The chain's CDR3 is CAWSLAGANIQYF. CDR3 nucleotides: TGTGCCTGGAGCCTAGCGGGAGCAAACATTCAGTACTTC.

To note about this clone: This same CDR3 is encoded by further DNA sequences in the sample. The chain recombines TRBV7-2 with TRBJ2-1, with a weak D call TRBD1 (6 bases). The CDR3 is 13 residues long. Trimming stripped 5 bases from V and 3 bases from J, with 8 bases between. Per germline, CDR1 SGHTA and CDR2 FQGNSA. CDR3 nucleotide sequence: TGTGCCAGCAGCCAGGACAGCTACAATGAGCAGTTCTTC. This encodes CASSQDSYNEQFF.

The DNA of the CDR3 is TGTGCCAGCAGTGGGCCGTTAGCGGGGGGCTCTGAGCAGTTCTTC. Translation: CASSGPLAGGSEQFF. This sequence joins TRBV25-1 and TRBJ2-1, with 10 positions matching TRBD2. The germline gives CDR1 MGHDK, CDR2 SYGVNS. This CDR3 has 15 amino acids. Trimming took 4 bases from V and 9 from J; bases not matched to a gene: 9.

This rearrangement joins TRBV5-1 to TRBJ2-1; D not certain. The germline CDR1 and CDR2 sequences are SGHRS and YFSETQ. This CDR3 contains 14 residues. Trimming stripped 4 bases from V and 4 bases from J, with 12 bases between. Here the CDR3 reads CASSLQTPYNEQFF. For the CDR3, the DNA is TGCGCCAGCAGCCTTCAGACACCATACAATGAGCAGTTCTTC.

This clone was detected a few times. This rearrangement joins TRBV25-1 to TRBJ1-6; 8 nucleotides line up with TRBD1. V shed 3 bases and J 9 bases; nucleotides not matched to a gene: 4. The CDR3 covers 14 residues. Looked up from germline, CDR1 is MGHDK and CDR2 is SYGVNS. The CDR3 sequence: CASSDPGGGSPLHF. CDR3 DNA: TGTGCCAGCAGTGACCCAGGGGGCGGTTCACCCCTCCACTTT.

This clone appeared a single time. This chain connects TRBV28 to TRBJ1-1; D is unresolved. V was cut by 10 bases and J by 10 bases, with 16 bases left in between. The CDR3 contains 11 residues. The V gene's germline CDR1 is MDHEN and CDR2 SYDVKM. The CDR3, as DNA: TGTGCCACACGGTACCAGGTTGCAGCTTTCTTT. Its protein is CATRYQVAAFF.

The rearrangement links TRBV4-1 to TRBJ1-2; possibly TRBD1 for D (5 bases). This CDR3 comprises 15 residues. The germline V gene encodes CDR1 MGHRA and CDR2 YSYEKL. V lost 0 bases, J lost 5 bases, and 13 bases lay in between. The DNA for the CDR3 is TGCGCCAGCAGCCAAGATGTTTCAGGGTTTTATGGCTACACCTTC. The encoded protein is CASSQDVSGFYGYTF.

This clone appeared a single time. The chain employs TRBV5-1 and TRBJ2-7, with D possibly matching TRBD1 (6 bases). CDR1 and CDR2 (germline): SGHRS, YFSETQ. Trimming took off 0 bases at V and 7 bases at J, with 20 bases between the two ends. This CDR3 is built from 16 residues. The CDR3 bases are TGCGCCAGCAGCTTGGTGGGAACGACAGGATTTGGAGAGCAGTACTTC. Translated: CASSLVGTTGFGEQYF.

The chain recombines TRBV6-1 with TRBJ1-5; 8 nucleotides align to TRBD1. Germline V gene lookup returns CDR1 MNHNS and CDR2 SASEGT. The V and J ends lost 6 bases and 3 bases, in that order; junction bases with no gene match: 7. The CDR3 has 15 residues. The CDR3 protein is CASRGFQGANQPQHF. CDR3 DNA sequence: TGTGCCAGCAGGGGCTTCCAGGGGGCCAATCAGCCCCAGCATTTT.

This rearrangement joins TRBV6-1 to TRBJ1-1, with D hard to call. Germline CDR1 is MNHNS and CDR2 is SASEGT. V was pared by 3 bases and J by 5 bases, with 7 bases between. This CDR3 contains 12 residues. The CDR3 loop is CASSDVPTEAFF. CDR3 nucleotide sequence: TGTGCCAGCAGTGACGTCCCTACTGAAGCTTTCTTT.

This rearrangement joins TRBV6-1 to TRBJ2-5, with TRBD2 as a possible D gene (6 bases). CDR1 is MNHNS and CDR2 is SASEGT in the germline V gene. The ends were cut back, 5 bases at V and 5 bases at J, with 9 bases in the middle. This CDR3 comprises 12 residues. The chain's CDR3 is CASSPSGETQYF. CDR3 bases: TGTGCCAGCAGTCCAAGCGGGGAGACCCAGTACTTC.

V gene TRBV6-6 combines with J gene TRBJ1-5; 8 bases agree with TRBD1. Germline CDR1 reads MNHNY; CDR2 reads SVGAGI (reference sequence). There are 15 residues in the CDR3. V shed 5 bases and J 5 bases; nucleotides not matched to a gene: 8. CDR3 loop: CASSPPGQAYQPQHF. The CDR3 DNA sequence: TGTGCCAGCAGTCCGCCGGGACAGGCCTATCAGCCCCAGCATTTT.

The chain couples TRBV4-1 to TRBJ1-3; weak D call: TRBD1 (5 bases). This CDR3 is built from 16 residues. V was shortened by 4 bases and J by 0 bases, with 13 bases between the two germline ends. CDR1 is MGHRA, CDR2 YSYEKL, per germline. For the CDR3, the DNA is TGCGCCAGCAGCCCTATAACAGGAAGCTCTGGAAACACCATATATTTT. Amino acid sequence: CASSPITGSSGNTIYF.

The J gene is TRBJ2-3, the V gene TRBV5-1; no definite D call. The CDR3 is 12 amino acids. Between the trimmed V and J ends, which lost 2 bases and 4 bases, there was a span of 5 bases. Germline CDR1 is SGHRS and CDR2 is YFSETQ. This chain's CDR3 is CASSFLADTQYF. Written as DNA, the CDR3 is TGCGCCAGCAGCTTCCTAGCAGATACGCAGTATTTT.

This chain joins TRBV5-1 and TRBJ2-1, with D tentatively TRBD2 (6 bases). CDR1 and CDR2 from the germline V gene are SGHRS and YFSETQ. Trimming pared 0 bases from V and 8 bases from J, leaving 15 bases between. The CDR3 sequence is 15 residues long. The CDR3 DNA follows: TGCGCCAGCAGCTTGGCCCGGTGGGAGGCGGATGAGCAGTTCTTC. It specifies CASSLARWEADEQFF.

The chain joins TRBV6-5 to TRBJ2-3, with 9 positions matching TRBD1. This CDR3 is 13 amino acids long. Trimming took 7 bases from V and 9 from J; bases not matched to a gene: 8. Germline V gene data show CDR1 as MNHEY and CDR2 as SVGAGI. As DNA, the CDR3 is TGTGCCAGCACTTCCTGGGGACAGGGAACGCAGTATTTT. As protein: CASTSWGQGTQYF.

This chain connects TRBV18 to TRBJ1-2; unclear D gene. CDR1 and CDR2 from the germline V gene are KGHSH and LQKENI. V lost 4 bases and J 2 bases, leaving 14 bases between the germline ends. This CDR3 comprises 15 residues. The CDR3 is CASSLDTPGNYGYTF. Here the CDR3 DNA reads TGTGCCAGCTCACTCGATACCCCGGGAAACTATGGCTACACCTTC.